The clone carrying this T cell receptor (beta chain) was seen at least ten times. Sequencing ends 3 residues short of the CDR3 end; the germline J gene provides the rest. The source of the sample is a study of T cell clonality in common variable immunodeficiency. Assay used: immunoSEQ multiplex PCR; TCRdb lists only in-frame clones, some missing. This sample has about 52,000 clones, each found more than once. Per germline, CDR1 SNHLY and CDR2 FYNNEI. The V segment lost 6 bases and the J segment 1 base; nucleotides outside the gene matches: 2. There are 15 residues in the CDR3. This TCR was sampled from a person aged 18 to 70 in good health. The sequencing input was peripheral blood mononuclear cells. The V and J genes are TRBV2 and TRBJ2-3; TRBD2 aligns across 12 bases. Here the CDR3 reads CASRGLAGRTDTQYF. CDR3 DNA (partial): TGTGCCAGCAGGGGACTAGCGGGTCGCACAGATACG. The complete variable domain, with remaining parts taken from reference TRBV2 and TRBJ2-3, reads EPEVTQTPSHQVTQMGQEVILRCVPISNHLYFYWYRQILGQKVEFLVSFYNNEISEKSEIFDDQFSVERPDGSNFTLKIRSTKLEDSAMYFCASRGLAGRTDTQYFGPGTRLTVL.